This entry describes one T cell receptor (beta chain). The antigen is unknown. This sample is part of a study of blood T cells in healthy people across ages. Combining a sample-barcoded 5' primer with a J-beta primer mix, a second PCR ran for about 6 to 12 cycles. Using its own MiXCR run on the 5' RACE reads, TCRdb lists one record per CDR3 protein. The sample includes some 940,000 distinct CDR3 sequences, about 27% of them seen just once. The germline CDR1 and CDR2 sequences are SGHRS and YFSETQ. The germline V and J ends were trimmed by 0 bases and 3 bases, with 9 bases remaining between them. CDR3 length: 14 residues. Study results and caveats: With age, beta diversity per million T cells declined roughly linearly, significantly by 30 to 40. The study regarded diversity estimates from one million T cells as underestimates.

These data also formed part of another study, on T cells of mothers and their children. This second study notes: Several million TCR beta reads per child versus over 9.5 million per mother. Overlap in related mother-child pairs always slightly exceeded unrelated pairs, never significantly.

The V gene is TRBV5-1, the J gene TRBJ2-5; possibly TRBD1 for D (5 bases). The sequencing sample was made of blood. The source is a woman aged 40-49 years in good health. The CDR3 protein is CASSLVDRKETQYF. The CDR3 nucleotides read TGCGCCAGCAGCTTGGTTGACAGAAAAGAGACCCAGTACTTC. Full variable domain (outside the CDR3, taken from reference TRBV5-1 and TRBJ2-5): KAGVTQTPRYLIKTRGQQVTLSCSPISGHRSVSWYQQTPGQGLQFLFEYFSETQRNKGNFPGRFSGRQFSNSRSEMNVSTLELGDSALYLCASSLVDRKETQYFGPGTRLLVL.